The 30 T cell receptor beta chains below all came from one sample that was sequenced in a study of T cells in Graves' hyperthyroidism and ophthalmopathy. TCR beta CDR3 region amplification was performed from RNA transcripts. Initially, a first-round RT-PCR of the TCR CDR3 employed the HTBI primer set. Using its own MiXCR run on the multiplex PCR reads, TCRdb lists one record per CDR3 protein. The repertoire holds roughly 650,000 distinct CDR3 sequences, more than 15% seen once, with about 3.5% in the top ten. The sample comprised blood. All receptors come from a woman aged 40 to 50 with Graves' ophthalmopathy.

This clonotype was observed many times. V usage is TRBV28 and J usage is TRBJ2-3; tentative D call: TRBD2 (6 bases). V lost 5 bases and J 2 bases, leaving 11 bases between the germline ends. The germline V gene encodes CDR1 MDHEN and CDR2 SYDVKM. The CDR3 totals 14 residues. The CDR3: CASSDPGATDTQYF. Here the CDR3 DNA reads TGTGCCAGCAGTGATCCGGGAGCCACAGATACGCAGTATTTT.

The chain has TRBV10-2 and TRBJ1-6; 8 bases align to TRBD1. In germline, CDR1 is WSHSY, CDR2 SAAADI. The CDR3 consists of 17 residues. The trim removed 2 bases at V and 6 bases at J, leaving 9 bases unmatched. The CDR3 here is CASSELDRGGINSPLHF. In DNA form, the CDR3 reads TGCGCCAGCAGTGAGCTCGACAGGGGTGGTATTAATTCACCCCTCCACTTT.

The V and J genes are TRBV28 and TRBJ2-3, with 10 bases identical to TRBD2. The ends lost 9 bases at V and 6 bases at J; junction bases unmatched: 6. The germline gives CDR1 MDHEN, CDR2 SYDVKM. The CDR3 length is 13 residues. Here the CDR3 DNA reads TGTGCCAGTCTAGCGGGAGTCGATGATACGCAGTATTTT. As protein: CASLAGVDDTQYF.

This clonotype has a count of ten or more. The chain joins TRBV7-6 to TRBJ1-6; D gene ambiguous. V shed 5 bases and J shed 7 bases, with 12 bases lying between them. The CDR3 extends over 14 amino acids. The germline CDR1 and CDR2 sequences are SGHVS and FNYEAQ. The CDR3, as DNA: TGTGCCAGCAGCGAACAGAACCACAATTCACCCCTCCACTTT. Residues: CASSEQNHNSPLHF.

This clonotype was recorded many times. The rearrangement joins TRBV12-3 or TRBV12-4 to TRBJ2-3; tentatively, D is TRBD2 (5 bases). V was shortened by 7 bases and J by 4 bases, with 21 bases between the two germline ends. The CDR3 length is 16 residues. The CDR3 nucleotides are TGTGCCAGCAAAAGGTCCGGCGACCTGAGGGCAGATACGCAGTATTTT. Translation gives CASKRSGDLRADTQYF.

This clonotype was recorded at least ten times. The chain couples TRBV2 to TRBJ2-5; the match to TRBD2 covers 10 bases. Unmatched junction bases numbered 8, after V lost 8 bases and J lost 2 bases. CDR1 and CDR2 (germline): SNHLY, FYNNEI. The CDR3 is 15 residues long. The CDR3 region is CASGSGGAAQETQYF. For the CDR3, the DNA is TGTGCCAGCGGAAGCGGGGGGGCGGCTCAAGAGACCCAGTACTTC.

In this sample, this clonotype turned up many times. The rearrangement joins TRBV12-5 to TRBJ1-1; D is unresolved. With 7 bases removed from V and 4 bases from J, the gap between germline ends came to 13 bases. The CDR3 contains 13 residues. CDR1 LGHNT and CDR2 FRNRAP come from the germline V gene. CDR3 sequence: CASVLGKGTEAFF. The CDR3 bases are TGTGCTAGTGTTTTAGGGAAGGGCACTGAAGCTTTCTTT.

There are a few counts of this clonotype. The chain recombines TRBV7-6 with TRBJ2-6; no clear D gene. Trimming shortened V by 4 bases and J by 2 bases, and 12 bases separated the two germline ends. Germline-derived CDR1 and CDR2 are SGHVS and FNYEAQ. The CDR3 consists of 16 residues. The CDR3 DNA is TGTGCCAGCAGCTCCCGGGCCGACCCTGGGGCCAACGTCCTGACTTTC. This encodes CASSSRADPGANVLTF.

The J gene is TRBJ1-2, the V gene TRBV6-2 or TRBV6-3, with D maybe TRBD1 (6 bases). Germline V lookup: CDR1 MNHEY, CDR2 SVGEGT. Trimming cost V 5 bases and J 5 bases, with 24 bases left between them. The CDR3 length is 17 residues. CDR3 DNA sequence: TGTGCCAGCAGTGACCCCCTTAGTGAGGGGGGGATTTATGGCTACACCTTC. Its translation: CASSDPLSEGGIYGYTF.

This clonotype was seen ten or more times. The rearrangement uses TRBV20-1 and TRBJ2-7; D remains unclear. The CDR3 spans 14 residues. Germline-derived CDR1 and CDR2 are DFQATT and SNEGSKA (reference sequence). Trimming left V 3 bases short and J 0 bases short, with 12 bases between. The CDR3 DNA reads TGCAGTGCTAGGAAGCTAGAGAGCTCCTACGAGCAGTACTTC. Protein product: CSARKLESSYEQYF.

In this sample, this clonotype turned up many times. This rearrangement joins TRBV30 to TRBJ1-1; TRBD1 might be the D (5 bases). Germline loops: CDR1 GTSNPN, CDR2 SVGIG (reference sequence). With 0 bases removed from V and 4 bases from J, the gap between germline ends came to 9 bases. The CDR3 consists of 13 residues. CDR3: CAWSVEGSTEAFF. The CDR3 DNA is TGTGCCTGGAGTGTAGAGGGGAGCACTGAAGCTTTCTTT.

This clonotype has a handful of counts. The chain combines TRBV6-1 with TRBJ1-3, with 9 bases identical to TRBD1. The CDR3 is made up of 15 amino acids. The trim removed 3 bases at V and 4 bases at J, leaving 4 bases unmatched. CDR1 and CDR2 from the germline V gene are MNHNS and SASEGT. The CDR3 nucleotides are TGTGCCAGCAGTGAGGGGGACAGGGCCGGAAACACCATATATTTT. The encoded protein is CASSEGDRAGNTIYF.

The chain links TRBV10-3 to TRBJ2-1, with 11 bases lining up with TRBD1. The CDR3 loop spans 14 amino acids. The V and J ends lost 6 bases and 3 bases, in that order; junction bases with no gene match: 1. Per germline, CDR1 ENHRY and CDR2 SYGVKD. This chain's CDR3 is CAIRGQGDYNEQFF. In DNA form, the CDR3 reads TGTGCCATCAGGGGACAGGGGGACTACAATGAGCAGTTCTTC.

This clonotype showed up many times. V is TRBV6-5 and J is TRBJ2-5; D uncertain. Germline CDR1 is MNHEY and CDR2 is SVGAGI. The V gene lost 0 bases and the J gene lost 4 bases, with 9 bases spanning the gap. The CDR3 totals 14 residues. The CDR3: CASSYSGFRETQYF. The CDR3 DNA is TGTGCCAGCAGTTACTCGGGGTTCAGAGAGACCCAGTACTTC.

In this sample, this clonotype turned up many times. This chain connects TRBV7-9 to TRBJ2-7, with TRBD2 matching 7 bases. CDR3 length equals 13 residues. The ends lost 5 bases at V and 4 bases at J; junction bases unmatched: 5. The germline V gene encodes CDR1 SEHNR and CDR2 FQNEAQ (reference sequence). The CDR3 DNA is TGTGCCAGCAGCCCCCTGGGGGGGTACGAGCAGTACTTC. Protein product: CASSPLGGYEQYF.

This clonotype was seen repeatedly, ten times or more. The rearrangement joins TRBV20-1 to TRBJ2-3; 7 bases map to TRBD1. CDR1 DFQATT and CDR2 SNEGSKA come from the germline V gene (reference sequence). The CDR3 is made up of 13 amino acids. Trimming removed 6 bases from V and 2 bases from J; junction bases left unmatched: 5. In DNA, the CDR3 is TGCAGTGCACCGGGACAGAACACAGATACGCAGTATTTT. Its protein product is CSAPGQNTDTQYF.

This rearrangement joins TRBV18 to TRBJ2-3; possibly TRBD2 for D (6 bases). V lost 3 bases and J lost 2, with 21 bases in between. Germline V gene data show CDR1 as KGHSH and CDR2 as LQKENI. This CDR3 region has 18 residues. The CDR3 spells CASSPGQPRASDTDTQYF. The DNA for the CDR3 is TGTGCCAGCTCACCGGGTCAGCCTCGGGCTAGCGACACAGATACGCAGTATTTT.

This clonotype has at least ten counts. This chain uses TRBV7-2 with TRBJ2-5; 8 nucleotides agree with TRBD2. This CDR3 has 16 amino acids. Trimming removed 5 bases from V and 5 bases from J; junction bases left unmatched: 13. CDR1 is SGHTA and CDR2 is FQGNSA in the germline V gene. CDR3 bases: TGTGCCAGCAGCACAAGTAGCGGGGCCCCCCCGGAGACCCAGTACTTC. Translation: CASSTSSGAPPETQYF. Combining the CDR3 with reference TRBV7-2 and TRBJ2-5 gives the whole variable domain GAGVSQSPSNKVTEKGKDVELRCDPISGHTALYWYRQSLGQGLEFLIYFQGNSAPDKSGLPSDRFSAERTGGSVSTLTIQRTQQEDSAVYLCASSTSSGAPPETQYFGPGTRLLVL.

This clonotype was picked up a small number of times. The chain uses TRBV20-1 and TRBJ1-3, with no clear D. Germline CDR1 DFQATT, CDR2 SNEGSKA (reference sequence). V was clipped by 3 bases and J by 2 bases, with 5 bases between them. CDR3 length: 12 residues. CDR3 residues: CSASTAGNTIYF. Written as DNA, the CDR3 is TGCAGTGCTAGTACGGCTGGAAACACCATATATTTT.

This clonotype was recorded at least ten times. This chain uses TRBV11-2 with TRBJ1-1; the match to TRBD1 covers 9 bases. Germline V gene lookup returns CDR1 SGHAT and CDR2 FQNNGV. CDR3 length: 18 amino acids. The V gene end was trimmed by 1 base and the J gene end by 0 bases; junction bases not matched to a gene: 9. DNA of the CDR3: TGTGCCAGCAGCTTAGCCTCCTCCGGGACAGGGATGAACACTGAAGCTTTCTTT. It codes for CASSLASSGTGMNTEAFF.

This clonotype was seen at least ten times. The chain recombines TRBV12-3 or TRBV12-4 with TRBJ2-1, with D perhaps TRBD1 (6 bases). The ends were cut back, 6 bases at V and 5 bases at J, with 17 bases in the middle. The CDR3 runs to 15 residues. CDR3 in amino acids: CASSRLDSGDNEQFF. The CDR3 DNA reads TGTGCCAGCAGCCGGTTGGACAGCGGCGACAATGAGCAGTTCTTC.

This clonotype was seen many times. V is TRBV5-1 and J is TRBJ1-2; perhaps TRBD1 as D (5 bases). Germline CDR1 is SGHRS and CDR2 is YFSETQ. V was cut by 4 bases and J by 5 bases, with 15 bases left in between. CDR3 size: 14 residues. CDR3 residues: CASSTDSYLYGYTF. CDR3 in DNA: TGCGCCAGCAGCACCGACAGCTACCTATATGGCTACACCTTC.

V usage is TRBV4-1 and J usage is TRBJ1-2; D is possibly TRBD1 (6 bases). The V end lost 0 bases, the J end lost 7 bases, and 12 bases lay between the germline ends. Germline-derived CDR1 and CDR2 are MGHRA and YSYEKL. The CDR3 has 14 amino acids. The CDR3 protein is CASSQEQGFSGYTF. The CDR3 DNA reads TGCGCCAGCAGCCAAGAACAGGGTTTTAGTGGCTACACCTTC.

Many counts were recorded for this clonotype. The gene calls are TRBV7-2 and TRBJ2-3; 9 nucleotides match TRBD2. V dropped 0 bases and J dropped 2; count of bases not matched to a gene: 6. This CDR3 has 17 residues. Germline V gene lookup returns CDR1 SGHTA and CDR2 FQGNSA. The CDR3, as DNA: TGTGCCAGCAGCTTAGCGCGGCTAGCGGGGCTCACAGATACGCAGTATTTT. The encoded protein is CASSLARLAGLTDTQYF.

The sample holds many counts of this clonotype. This rearrangement joins TRBV12-3 or TRBV12-4 to TRBJ1-2; D perhaps matches TRBD1 (5 bases). The V and J ends lost 5 bases and 8 bases respectively, with 15 bases between them. The CDR3 runs 13 residues. The CDR3 sequence is CASSLDSTRGYTF. CDR3 coding DNA: TGTGCCAGCAGTCTCGACAGCACAAGGGGCTACACCTTC.

The table lists this clonotype with many counts. The V and J genes are TRBV2 and TRBJ2-7; D gene unclear. Germline V gene sequence: CDR1 SNHLY, CDR2 FYNNEI. The CDR3 has 10 residues. Trimming removed 5 bases from V and 3 bases from J, with 2 bases in between. In nucleotides, the CDR3 is TGTGCCAGCAGTATCTACGAGCAGTACTTC. This encodes CASSIYEQYF.

Ten or more counts support this clonotype. The chain links TRBV20-1 to TRBJ1-1, with D unclear. V was cut by 6 bases and J by 0 bases, with 14 bases left in between. This CDR3 has 14 residues. The germline V gene has CDR1 DFQATT and CDR2 SNEGSKA (reference sequence). The CDR3 DNA is TGCAGTGCAACTCAGGACGGATTGAACACTGAAGCTTTCTTT. Its translation: CSATQDGLNTEAFF.

This clonotype was found a few times. This sequence joins TRBV19 and TRBJ2-3; possible D gene TRBD2, 6 bases. V shed 0 bases and J shed 0 bases, with 13 bases lying between them. The germline CDR1 and CDR2 sequences are LNHDA and SQIVND (reference sequence). This CDR3 has 17 amino acids. The CDR3 DNA follows: TGTGCCAGTAGTATAGATTTCGGAAGCGGGAGCACAGATACGCAGTATTTT. Encoded protein: CASSIDFGSGSTDTQYF. The full variable domain, completed using reference TRBV19 and TRBJ2-3, is DGGITQSPKYLFRKEGQNVTLSCEQNLNHDAMYWYRQDPGQGLRLIYYSQIVNDFQKGDIAEGYSVSREKKESFPLTVTSAQKNPTAFYLCASSIDFGSGSTDTQYFGPGTRLTVL.

This clonotype occurred many times. The chain couples TRBV6-1 to TRBJ1-1; D is unresolved. V was cut by 0 bases and J by 6 bases, with 17 bases left in between. The germline CDR1 and CDR2 sequences are MNHNS and SASEGT. This CDR3 region has 16 residues. The CDR3 region is CASSEARNRVRSEAFF. The CDR3 bases are TGTGCCAGCAGTGAAGCTAGGAACCGGGTAAGGTCTGAAGCTTTCTTT.

The chain recombines TRBV28 with TRBJ2-5; 8 positions match TRBD1. CDR1 MDHEN and CDR2 SYDVKM come from the germline V gene. V was clipped by 4 bases and J by 9 bases; unmatched bases: 16. The CDR3 contains 16 residues. The CDR3 nucleotides read TGTGCCAGCAGTTCCTCCGGGACAGGCGCCAGAGGGGCCCAGTACTTC. Protein sequence: CASSSSGTGARGAQYF.